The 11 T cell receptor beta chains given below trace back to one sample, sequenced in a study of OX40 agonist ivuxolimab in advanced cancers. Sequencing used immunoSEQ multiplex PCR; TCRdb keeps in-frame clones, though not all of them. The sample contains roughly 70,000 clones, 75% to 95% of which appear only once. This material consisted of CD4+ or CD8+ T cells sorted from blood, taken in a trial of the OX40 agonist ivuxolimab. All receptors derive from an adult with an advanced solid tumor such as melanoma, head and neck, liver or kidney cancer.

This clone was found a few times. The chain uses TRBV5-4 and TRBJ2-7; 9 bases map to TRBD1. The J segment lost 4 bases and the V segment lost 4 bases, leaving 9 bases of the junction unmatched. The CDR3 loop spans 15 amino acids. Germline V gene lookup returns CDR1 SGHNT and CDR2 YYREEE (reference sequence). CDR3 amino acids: CASSLPGQGGYEQYF. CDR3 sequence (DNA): TGTGCCAGCAGCCTCCCGGGACAGGGAGGGTACGAGCAGTACTTC.

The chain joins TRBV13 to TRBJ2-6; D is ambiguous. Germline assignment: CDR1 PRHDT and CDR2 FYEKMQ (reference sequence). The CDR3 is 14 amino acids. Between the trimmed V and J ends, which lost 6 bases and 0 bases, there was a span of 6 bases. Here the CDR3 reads CASSPGSGANVLTF. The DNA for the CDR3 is TGTGCCAGCAGTCCGGGCTCTGGGGCCAACGTCCTGACTTTC.

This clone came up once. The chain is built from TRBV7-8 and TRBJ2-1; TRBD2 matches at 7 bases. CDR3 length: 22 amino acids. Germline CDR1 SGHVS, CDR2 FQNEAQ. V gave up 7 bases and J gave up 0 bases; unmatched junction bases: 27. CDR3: CASTIGASGRNHLPISYNEQFF. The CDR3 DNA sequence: TGTGCCAGCACTATAGGGGCTAGCGGAAGAAACCACCTTCCGATCTCCTACAATGAGCAGTTCTTC.

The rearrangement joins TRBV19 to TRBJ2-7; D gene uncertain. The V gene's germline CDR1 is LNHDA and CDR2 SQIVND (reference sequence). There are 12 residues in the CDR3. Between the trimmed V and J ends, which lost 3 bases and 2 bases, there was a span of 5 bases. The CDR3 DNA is TGTGCCAGTAGTATGGGGACCTACGAGCAGTACTTC. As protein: CASSMGTYEQYF.

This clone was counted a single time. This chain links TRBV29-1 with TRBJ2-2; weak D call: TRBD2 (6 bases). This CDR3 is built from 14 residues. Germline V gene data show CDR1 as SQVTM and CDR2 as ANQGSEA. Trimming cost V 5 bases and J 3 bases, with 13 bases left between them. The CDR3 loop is CSVQGRTDTGELFF. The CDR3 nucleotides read TGCAGCGTTCAAGGGAGGACGGACACCGGGGAGCTGTTTTTT.

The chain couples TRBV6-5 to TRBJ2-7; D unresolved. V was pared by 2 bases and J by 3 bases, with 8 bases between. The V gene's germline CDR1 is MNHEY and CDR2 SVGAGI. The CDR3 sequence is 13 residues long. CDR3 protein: CASSYGLGYEQYF. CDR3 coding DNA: TGTGCCAGCAGTTACGGGCTAGGCTACGAGCAGTACTTC.

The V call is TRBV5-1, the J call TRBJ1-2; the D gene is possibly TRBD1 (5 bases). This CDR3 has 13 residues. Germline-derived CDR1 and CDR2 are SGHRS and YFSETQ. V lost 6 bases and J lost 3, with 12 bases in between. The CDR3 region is CASTPGGYYGYTF. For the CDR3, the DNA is TGCGCCAGCACCCCGGGGGGATACTATGGCTACACCTTC.

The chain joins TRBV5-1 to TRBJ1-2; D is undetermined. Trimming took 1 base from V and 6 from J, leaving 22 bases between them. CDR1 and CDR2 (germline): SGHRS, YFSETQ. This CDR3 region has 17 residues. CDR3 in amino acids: CASSLLYSEGSSHGYTF. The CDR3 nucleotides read TGCGCCAGCAGCTTGCTCTACTCGGAGGGATCGTCGCATGGCTACACCTTC.

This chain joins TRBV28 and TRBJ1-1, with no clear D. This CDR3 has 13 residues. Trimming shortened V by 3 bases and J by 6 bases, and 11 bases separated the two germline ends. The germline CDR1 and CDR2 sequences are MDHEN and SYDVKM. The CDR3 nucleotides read TGTGCCAGCAGTTTTTTCGGGGTAGCTGAAGCTTTCTTT. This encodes CASSFFGVAEAFF.

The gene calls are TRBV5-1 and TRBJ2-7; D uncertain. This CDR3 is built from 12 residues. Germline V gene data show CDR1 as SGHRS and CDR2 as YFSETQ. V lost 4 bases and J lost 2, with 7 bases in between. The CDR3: CASSQSAYEQYF. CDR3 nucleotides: TGCGCCAGCAGCCAGTCGGCCTACGAGCAGTACTTC. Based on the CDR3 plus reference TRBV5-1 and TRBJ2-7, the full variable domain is KAGVTQTPRYLIKTRGQQVTLSCSPISGHRSVSWYQQTPGQGLQFLFEYFSETQRNKGNFPGRFSGRQFSNSRSEMNVSTLELGDSALYLCASSQSAYEQYFGPGTRLTVT.

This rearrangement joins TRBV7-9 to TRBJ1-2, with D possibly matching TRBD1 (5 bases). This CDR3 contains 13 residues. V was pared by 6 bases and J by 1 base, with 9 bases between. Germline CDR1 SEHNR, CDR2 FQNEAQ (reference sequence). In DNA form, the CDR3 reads TGTGCCAGCAGTGCAGGGATTAACTATGGCTACACCTTC. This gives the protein CASSAGINYGYTF.